This T cell receptor (beta chain) stems from a study of beta chain features in type 1 diabetes. On this clone: Its specificity is not known.

Whole-study results and caveats: Among type 1 diabetes patients, VDJ junctions had fewer insertions and more deletions. It was among patients, rather than healthy donors, that naive, central memory and Treg TCRB repertoires appeared more similar.

This CDR3 is 17 amino acids long. Trimming stripped 1 base from V and 0 bases from J, with 13 bases between. The germline gives CDR1 SGHTA, CDR2 FQGNSA. Isolation of CD4+ naive, central memory, regulatory and stem cell-like memory cells was achieved by sorting via CD45RO/CCR7/CD25/CD127/CD95/CD27. Reverse transcribing all isolated RNA meant expressed TCRB transcripts were sequenced. Repertoires were generated with immunoSEQ multiplex PCR, while TCRdb's copy carries only in-frame clones and drops some. The sample holds about 330,000 clones, roughly 9.6% seen once. The sequence was collected from a woman aged 30 to 39 in good health. The chain recombines TRBV7-2 with TRBJ2-4; a weak D match, TRBD1 (6 bases). The sequenced sample was naive CD4+ T cells from blood. CDR3 in amino acids: CASSLVDSPLAKNIQYF. The CDR3 bases are TGTGCCAGCAGCTTAGTGGACAGTCCCTTAGCCAAAAACATTCAGTACTTC.